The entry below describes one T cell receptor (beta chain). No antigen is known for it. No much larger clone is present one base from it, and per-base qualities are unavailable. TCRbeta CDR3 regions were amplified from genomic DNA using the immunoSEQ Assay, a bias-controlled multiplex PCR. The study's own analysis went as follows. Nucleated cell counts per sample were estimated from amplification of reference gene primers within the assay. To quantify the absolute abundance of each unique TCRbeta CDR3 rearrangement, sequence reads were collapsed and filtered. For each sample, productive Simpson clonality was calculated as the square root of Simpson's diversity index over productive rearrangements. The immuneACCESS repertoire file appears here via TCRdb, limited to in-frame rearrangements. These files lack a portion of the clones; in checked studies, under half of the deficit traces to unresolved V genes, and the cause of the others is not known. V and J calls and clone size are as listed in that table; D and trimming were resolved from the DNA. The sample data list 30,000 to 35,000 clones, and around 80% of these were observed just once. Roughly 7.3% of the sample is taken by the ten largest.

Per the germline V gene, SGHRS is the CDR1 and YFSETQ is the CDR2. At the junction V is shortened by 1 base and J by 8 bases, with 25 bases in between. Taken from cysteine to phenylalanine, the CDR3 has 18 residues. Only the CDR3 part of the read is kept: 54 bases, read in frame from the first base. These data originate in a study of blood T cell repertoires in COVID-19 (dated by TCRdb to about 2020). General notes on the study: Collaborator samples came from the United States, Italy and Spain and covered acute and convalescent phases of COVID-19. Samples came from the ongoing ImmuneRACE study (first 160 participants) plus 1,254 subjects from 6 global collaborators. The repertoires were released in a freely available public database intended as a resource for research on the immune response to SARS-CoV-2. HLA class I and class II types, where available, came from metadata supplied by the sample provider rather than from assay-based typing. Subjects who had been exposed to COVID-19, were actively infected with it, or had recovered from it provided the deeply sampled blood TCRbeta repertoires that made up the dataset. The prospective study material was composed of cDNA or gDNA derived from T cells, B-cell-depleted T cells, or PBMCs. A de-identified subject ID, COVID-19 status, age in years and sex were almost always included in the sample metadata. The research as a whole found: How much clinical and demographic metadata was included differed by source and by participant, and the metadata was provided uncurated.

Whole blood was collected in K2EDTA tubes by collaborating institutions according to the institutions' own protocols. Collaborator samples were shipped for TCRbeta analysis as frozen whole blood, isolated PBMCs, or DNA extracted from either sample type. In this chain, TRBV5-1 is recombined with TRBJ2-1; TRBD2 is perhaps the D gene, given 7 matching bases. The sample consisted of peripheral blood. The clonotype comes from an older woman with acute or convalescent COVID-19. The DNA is TGCGCCAGCAGCTTGTGGCAGGGAGGGGGAGAAAGCCTGGATGAGCAGTTCTTC. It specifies CASSLWQGGGESLDEQFF.